One and the same sample provided the 17 T cell receptor beta chains below, sequenced in a study of response to subunit inactivated influenza vaccine. TCRdb called the RT-PCR reads again in MiXCR, with one record for every CDR3 protein. The sample holds roughly 630,000 distinct CDR3 sequences, approximately 15% seen once. Sequenced here: PBMCs from blood, sampled around two weeks before vaccination. All receptors come from a man aged 50 to 59 who received an inactivated influenza vaccine.

This clonotype has a count of ten or more. The chain joins TRBV28 to TRBJ1-1, with no clear D. This CDR3 has 14 amino acids. Germline lookup yields CDR1 MDHEN and CDR2 SYDVKM. The V end lost 2 bases, the J end lost 1 base, and 8 bases lay between the germline ends. The CDR3 region has the DNA TGTGCCAGCAGTTTACCAGGAGGGAACACTGAAGCTTTCTTT. Protein: CASSLPGGNTEAFF.

The sample holds a few counts of this clonotype. The genes are TRBV7-9 and TRBJ2-7; the D call may be TRBD1 or TRBD2 (6 bases each). The CDR3 is made up of 17 amino acids. V was trimmed by 4 bases and J by 2 bases, leaving 21 bases between them. CDR1 and CDR2 from the germline V gene are SEHNR and FQNEAQ (reference sequence). CDR3 sequence: CASSSMRGVNPTYEQYF. The CDR3 region has the DNA TGTGCCAGCAGCTCTATGAGGGGGGTAAACCCTACCTACGAGCAGTACTTC.

This clonotype was seen ten or more times. J is TRBJ1-1 and V is TRBV12-3 or TRBV12-4; D is undetermined. This CDR3 is 14 amino acids long. Trimming left V 5 bases short and J 7 bases short, with 17 bases between. Here the CDR3 reads CASSIQIVGGEAFF. For the CDR3, the DNA is TGTGCCAGCAGTATACAAATCGTGGGCGGTGAAGCTTTCTTT.

In this sample, this clonotype turned up once. The chain joins TRBV28 to TRBJ2-7; perhaps TRBD2 as D (5 bases). The CDR3 runs to 15 residues. With 2 bases removed from V and 0 bases from J, the gap between germline ends came to 11 bases. Per the germline V gene, CDR1 is MDHEN and CDR2 is SYDVKM. The CDR3 here is CASSLPPGSSYEQYF. CDR3 DNA sequence: TGTGCCAGCAGTTTACCACCGGGGAGCTCCTACGAGCAGTACTTC.

This clonotype showed up just once. One junction end does not reproduce the germline sequence, and a read error may be involved. This rearrangement joins TRBV7-2 to TRBJ2-1, with no clear D. The CDR3 loop spans 11 amino acids. Germline V CDR1 and CDR2: SGHTA, FQGNSA. The CDR3 sequence: CAISPKNEQFF. The CDR3 nucleotides are TGTGCCATCAGCCCTAAAAATGAGCAGTTCTTC.

This clonotype was seen at least ten times. This sequence joins TRBV10-3 and TRBJ1-2; possibly TRBD1 for D (6 bases). Germline assignment: CDR1 ENHRY and CDR2 SYGVKD. Trimming left V 0 bases short and J 4 bases short, with 15 bases between. The CDR3 is made up of 16 amino acids. The CDR3 sequence is CAISESWGQGGYGYTF. In DNA form, the CDR3 reads TGTGCCATCAGTGAGTCTTGGGGGCAGGGCGGCTATGGCTACACCTTC.

The rearrangement uses TRBV4-3 and TRBJ2-6; D call uncertain. Germline V lookup: CDR1 LGHNA, CDR2 YSLEER. This CDR3 contains 18 residues. V shed 3 bases and J shed 0 bases, with 15 bases lying between them. The CDR3 is CASSHGPRSRSGANVLTF. The CDR3 DNA reads as TGCGCCAGCAGCCATGGGCCCCGGTCCCGCTCTGGGGCCAACGTCCTGACTTTC.

This clonotype was seen only a few times. The chain recombines TRBV4-2 with TRBJ2-1; TRBD2 aligns across 8 bases. J was trimmed by 9 bases and V by 0 bases; bases with no gene match: 13. CDR3 length: 17 residues. Germline V gives CDR1 LGHNA, CDR2 YNFKEQ. The CDR3 loop reads CASSQDIAGIALSEQFF. CDR3 nucleotide sequence: TGTGCCAGCAGCCAAGATATAGCGGGGATAGCGCTAAGTGAGCAGTTCTTC.

This clonotype was found once. The rearrangement links TRBV25-1 to TRBJ2-5, with D uncertain. Germline V gene data show CDR1 as MGHDK and CDR2 as SYGVNS. The V and J ends lost 0 bases and 7 bases respectively, with 12 bases between them. The CDR3 sequence is 14 residues long. The CDR3 loop reads CASSEYSTVGTQYF. The CDR3 nucleotides read TGTGCCAGCAGTGAATATTCCACCGTAGGGACCCAGTACTTC.

This clonotype was seen many times. This chain connects TRBV24-1 to TRBJ2-1, with TRBD1 matching over 9 bases. The CDR3 is made up of 16 amino acids. Germline trimming cut 2 bases from V and 8 bases from J; bases unmatched to any gene: 9. Germline assignment: CDR1 KGHDR and CDR2 SFDVKD. CDR3 nucleotides: TGTGCCACCAGTGATTGCGGACAGGGGAATTGCGATGAGCAGTTCTTC. Its translation is CATSDCGQGNCDEQFF.

The rearrangement joins TRBV27 to TRBJ2-7; TRBD1 matches 7 bases. CDR1 and CDR2 (germline): MNHEY, SMNVEV (reference sequence). The CDR3 consists of 14 residues. After removal of 7 bases from V and 5 bases from J, the junction contained 11 bases not matched to a gene. The CDR3 loop is CASKRTGVFDEQYF. The CDR3 DNA follows: TGTGCCAGCAAACGAACAGGGGTTTTCGACGAGCAGTACTTC.

This chain connects TRBV29-1 to TRBJ2-7; weak D call: TRBD2 (5 bases). V was cut by 4 bases and J by 1 base, with 14 bases left in between. The CDR3 totals 14 residues. Germline V CDR1 and CDR2: SQVTM, ANQGSEA. Here the CDR3 DNA reads TGCAGCGTTGCCCGGACTCGCGGATCCTACGAGCAGTACTTC. Translating gives CSVARTRGSYEQYF.

This clonotype was counted a few times. The rearrangement uses TRBV6-5 and TRBJ2-2; D perhaps matches TRBD1 (6 bases). Trimming left V 3 bases short and J 7 bases short, with 9 bases between. This CDR3 is 13 amino acids long. CDR1 is MNHEY, CDR2 SVGAGI, per germline. The chain's CDR3 is CASSYSDSGELFF. The CDR3 DNA is TGTGCCAGCAGTTATTCGGACAGCGGGGAGCTGTTTTTT.

This clonotype was recorded at least ten times. The V gene is TRBV25-1, the J gene TRBJ2-3; 7 positions match TRBD2. Germline V gives CDR1 MGHDK, CDR2 SYGVNS. CDR3 length equals 15 residues. Unmatched junction bases numbered 8, after V lost 4 bases and J lost 4 bases. As DNA, the CDR3 is TGTGCCAGCAGTGTGGGGAGGGCCGCGGCAGATACGCAGTATTTT. Residues: CASSVGRAAADTQYF.

This chain connects TRBV6-5 to TRBJ1-6; D unresolved. CDR3 length: 15 residues. Trimming took off 0 bases at V and 8 bases at J, with 11 bases between the two ends. Germline V lookup: CDR1 MNHEY, CDR2 SVGAGI. The CDR3 nucleotides read TGTGCCAGCAGTTACTCGCTCCCGGTGGATTCACCCCTCCACTTT. Residues: CASSYSLPVDSPLHF.

There are a few counts of this clonotype. This chain connects TRBV11-2 to TRBJ2-5; D might be TRBD2 (5 bases). Trimming took 3 bases from V and 5 from J, leaving 10 bases between them. Germline assignment: CDR1 SGHAT and CDR2 FQNNGV. The CDR3 contains 13 residues. The CDR3 protein is CASSFNPGETQYF. The CDR3 coding sequence is TGTGCCAGCAGCTTTAACCCGGGGGAGACCCAGTACTTC.

There are many counts of this clonotype. This chain links TRBV12-3 or TRBV12-4 with TRBJ2-1; no reliable D call. CDR3 length equals 12 residues. Trimming cost V 8 bases and J 4 bases, with 9 bases left between them. This CDR3 reads CASLLTYNEQFF. CDR3 in DNA: TGTGCCAGCCTGCTTACTTACAATGAGCAGTTCTTC.